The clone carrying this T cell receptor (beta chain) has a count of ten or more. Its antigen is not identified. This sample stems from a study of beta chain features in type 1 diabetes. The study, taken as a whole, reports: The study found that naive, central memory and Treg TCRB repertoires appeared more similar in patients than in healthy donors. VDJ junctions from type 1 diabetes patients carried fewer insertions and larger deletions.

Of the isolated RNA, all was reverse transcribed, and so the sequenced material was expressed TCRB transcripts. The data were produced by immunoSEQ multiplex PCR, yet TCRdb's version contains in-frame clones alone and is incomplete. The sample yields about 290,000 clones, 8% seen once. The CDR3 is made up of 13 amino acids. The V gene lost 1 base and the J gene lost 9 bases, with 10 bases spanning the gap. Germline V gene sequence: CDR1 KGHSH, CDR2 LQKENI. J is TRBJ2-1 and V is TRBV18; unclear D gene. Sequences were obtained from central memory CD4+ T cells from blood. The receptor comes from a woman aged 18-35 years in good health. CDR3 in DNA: TGTGCCAGCTCACCACGAAGGGAAAGTGAGCAGTTCTTC. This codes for CASSPRRESEQFF.